A selection of T cell receptor beta chains follows, all from one sample in a study of blood T cell repertoires in COVID-19. Profiling relied on immunoSEQ multiplex PCR, and the TCRdb table lists in-frame clones only, not all of them. The table records 100,000 to 130,000 clones, approximately 70% of them present only once. Material for sequencing was peripheral blood. Receptors originate from a woman between 40 and 55 years old with acute or convalescent COVID-19. Both conserved end residues are part of each CDR3.

V gene: TRBV12-3/TRBV12-4; J gene: TRBJ1-2; CDR3 protein: CASSLDRSYGYTF
V gene: TRBV28; J gene: TRBJ2-2; CDR3 protein: CASLNTGTGGFTGELFF
V gene: TRBV11-2; J gene: TRBJ2-1; CDR3 protein: CASSLTSGTYNEQFF
V gene: TRBV7-2; J gene: TRBJ2-1; CDR3 protein: CASSDLSGGLLGGNEQFF
V gene: TRBV7-8; J gene: TRBJ2-2; CDR3 protein: CASNHATGANTGELFF
V gene: TRBV6-6; J gene: TRBJ1-1; CDR3 protein: CASSKTTGVNTEAFF
V gene: TRBV5-4; J gene: TRBJ2-7; CDR3 protein: CASSPGGGLKYEQYF
V gene: TRBV4-2; J gene: TRBJ2-2; CDR3 protein: CASSEYRDRDLPGELFF
V gene: TRBV15; J gene: TRBJ2-5; CDR3 protein: CATSRGQGSQETQYF
V gene: TRBV18; J gene: TRBJ1-1; CDR3 protein: CASSPDRGLNTEAFF
V gene: TRBV3-1/TRBV3-2; J gene: TRBJ1-4; CDR3 protein: CASSRKPDGEKLFF
V gene: TRBV6-4; J gene: TRBJ2-2; CDR3 protein: CASRTSGDTGELFF
V gene: TRBV5-8; J gene: TRBJ2-2; CDR3 protein: CASTTGQGKSGELFF
V gene: TRBV10-3; J gene: TRBJ1-4; CDR3 protein: CAISETGTNEKLFF
V gene: TRBV7-9; J gene: TRBJ2-5; CDR3 protein: CASSGTVQETQYF
V gene: TRBV7-6; J gene: TRBJ2-7; CDR3 protein: CASSPLGQYSYEQYF
V gene: TRBV18; J gene: TRBJ1-6; CDR3 protein: CASSPAQGYNSPLHF